This T cell receptor beta chain emerged from a study of blood T cell repertoires in COVID-19. At the level of the study: The study drew acute and convalescent COVID-19 samples from the United States, Italy and Spain.

The CDR3 covers 12 residues. Germline V gene sequence: CDR1 SEHNR, CDR2 FQNEAQ (reference sequence). The germline V and J ends were trimmed by 5 bases and 8 bases, with 10 bases remaining between them. Membership in each cohort depended on participant-reported clinical history. The sample holds one count of this clone. Per the original methods: Amplification from reference gene primers served as the basis for estimated nucleated cell counts. The method was immunoSEQ multiplex PCR; TCRdb's version includes in-frame clones alone and lacks a portion of them. That table supplies the V and J calls and clone size; D and trimming were determined from the DNA. The sample shows 180,000 or so clones, more than 70% of them seen only once.

Sequenced material: PBMCs or T cells enriched from blood (not recorded which). The clonotype was recovered from a man aged 40-55 years with acute COVID-19. The V gene is TRBV7-9, the J gene TRBJ1-3; D remains unclear. In DNA form, the CDR3 reads TGTGCCAGCAGCCCCGTTTCTGACACCATATATTTT. It yields the protein CASSPVSDTIYF.